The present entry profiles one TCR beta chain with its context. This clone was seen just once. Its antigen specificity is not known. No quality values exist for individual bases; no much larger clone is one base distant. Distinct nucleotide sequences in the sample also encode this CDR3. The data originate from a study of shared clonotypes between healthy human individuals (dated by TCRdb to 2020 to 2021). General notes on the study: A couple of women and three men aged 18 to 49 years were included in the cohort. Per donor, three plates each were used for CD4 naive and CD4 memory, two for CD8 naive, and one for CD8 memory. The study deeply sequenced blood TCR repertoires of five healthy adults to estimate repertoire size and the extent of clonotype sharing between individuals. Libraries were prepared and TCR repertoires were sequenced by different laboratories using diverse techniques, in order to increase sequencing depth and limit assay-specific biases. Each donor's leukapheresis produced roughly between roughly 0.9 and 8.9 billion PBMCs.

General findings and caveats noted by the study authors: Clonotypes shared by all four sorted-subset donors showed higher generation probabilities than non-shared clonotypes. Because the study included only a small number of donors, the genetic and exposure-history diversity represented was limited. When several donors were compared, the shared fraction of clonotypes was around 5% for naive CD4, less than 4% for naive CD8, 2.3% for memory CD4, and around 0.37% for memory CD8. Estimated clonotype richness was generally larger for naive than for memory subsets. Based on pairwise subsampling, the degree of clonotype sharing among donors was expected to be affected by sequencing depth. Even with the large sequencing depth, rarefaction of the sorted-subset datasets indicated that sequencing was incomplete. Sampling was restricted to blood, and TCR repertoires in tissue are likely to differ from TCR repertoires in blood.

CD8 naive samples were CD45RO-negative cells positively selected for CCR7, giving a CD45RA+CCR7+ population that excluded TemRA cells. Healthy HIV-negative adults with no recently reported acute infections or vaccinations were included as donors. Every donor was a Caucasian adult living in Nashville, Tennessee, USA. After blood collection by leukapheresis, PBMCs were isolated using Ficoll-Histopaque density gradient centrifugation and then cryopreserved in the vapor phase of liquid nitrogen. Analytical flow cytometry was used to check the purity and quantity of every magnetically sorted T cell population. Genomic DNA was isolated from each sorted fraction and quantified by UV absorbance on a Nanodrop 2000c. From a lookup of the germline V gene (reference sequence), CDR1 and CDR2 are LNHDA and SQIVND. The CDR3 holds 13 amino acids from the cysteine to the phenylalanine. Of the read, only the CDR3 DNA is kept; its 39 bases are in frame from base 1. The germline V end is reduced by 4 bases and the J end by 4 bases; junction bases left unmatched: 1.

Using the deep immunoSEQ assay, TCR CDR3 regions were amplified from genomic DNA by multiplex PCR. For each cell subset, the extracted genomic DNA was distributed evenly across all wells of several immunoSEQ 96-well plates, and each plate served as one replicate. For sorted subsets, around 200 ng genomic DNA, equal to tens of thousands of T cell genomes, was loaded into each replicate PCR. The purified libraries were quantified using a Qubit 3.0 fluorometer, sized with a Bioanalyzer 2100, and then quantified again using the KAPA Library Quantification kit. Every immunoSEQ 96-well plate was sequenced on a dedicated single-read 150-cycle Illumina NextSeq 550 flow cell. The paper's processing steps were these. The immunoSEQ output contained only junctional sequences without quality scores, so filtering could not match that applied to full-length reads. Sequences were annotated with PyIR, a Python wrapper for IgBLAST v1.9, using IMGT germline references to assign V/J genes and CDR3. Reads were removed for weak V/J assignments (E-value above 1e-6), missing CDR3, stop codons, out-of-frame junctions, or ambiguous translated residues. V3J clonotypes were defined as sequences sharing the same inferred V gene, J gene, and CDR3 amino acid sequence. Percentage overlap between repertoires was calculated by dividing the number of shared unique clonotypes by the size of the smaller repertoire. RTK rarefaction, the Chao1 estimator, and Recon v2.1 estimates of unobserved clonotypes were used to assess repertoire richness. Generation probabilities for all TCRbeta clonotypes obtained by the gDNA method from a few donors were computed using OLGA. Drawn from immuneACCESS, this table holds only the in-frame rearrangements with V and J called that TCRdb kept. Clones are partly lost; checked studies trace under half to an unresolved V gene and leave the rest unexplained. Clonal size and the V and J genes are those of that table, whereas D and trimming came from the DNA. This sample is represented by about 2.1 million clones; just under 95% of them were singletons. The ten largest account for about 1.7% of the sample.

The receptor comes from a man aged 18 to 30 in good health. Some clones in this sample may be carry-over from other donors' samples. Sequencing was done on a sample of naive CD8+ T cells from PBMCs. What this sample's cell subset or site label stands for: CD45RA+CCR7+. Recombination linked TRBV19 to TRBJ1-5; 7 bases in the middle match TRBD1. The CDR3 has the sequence CASSTRGNQPQHF. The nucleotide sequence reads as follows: TGTGCCAGTAGTACCAGGGGGAATCAGCCCCAGCATTTT. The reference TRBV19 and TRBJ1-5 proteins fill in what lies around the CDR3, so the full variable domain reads DGGITQSPKYLFRKEGQNVTLSCEQNLNHDAMYWYRQDPGQGLRLIYYSQIVNDFQKGDIAEGYSVSREKKESFPLTVTSAQKNPTAFYLCASSTRGNQPQHFGDGTRLSIL.